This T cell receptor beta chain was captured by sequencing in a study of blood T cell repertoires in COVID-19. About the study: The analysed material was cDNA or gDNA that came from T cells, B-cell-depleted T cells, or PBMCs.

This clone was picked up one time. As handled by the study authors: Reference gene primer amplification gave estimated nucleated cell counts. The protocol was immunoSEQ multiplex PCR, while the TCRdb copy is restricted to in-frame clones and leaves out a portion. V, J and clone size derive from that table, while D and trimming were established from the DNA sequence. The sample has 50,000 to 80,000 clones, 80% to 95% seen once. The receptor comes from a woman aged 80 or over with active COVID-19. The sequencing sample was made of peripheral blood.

The CDR3 bases are TGTGCCAGCAGCTCGGACAGGTTAACAGATACGCAGTATTTT. This codes for CASSSDRLTDTQYF. This chain uses TRBV11-2 with TRBJ2-3, with 7 bases lining up with TRBD1. V trimming: 4 bases; J trimming: 3 bases; junction bases outside the gene matches: 4. The CDR3 runs 14 residues. Per germline, CDR1 SGHAT and CDR2 FQNNGV.